This T cell receptor (beta chain) originates from a study of tumor-infiltrating lymphocytes in localized non-small cell lung cancer. Across the whole study: Patients included smokers and never-smokers with various histologies, some sampled after neoadjuvant chemotherapy. Findings and caveats of the study: Each assay used a separate piece of the same tissue. Recurrence-free survival showed no association with tumor T-cell fraction. Compared with uninvolved lung, tumors showed higher T cell infiltration by TCRbeta sequencing.

To note about this clone: Its antigen is undetermined.

Clones were read by immunoSEQ multiplex PCR, and TCRdb kept only the in-frame ones, dropping some. This sample has 20,000 to 25,000 clones; 55% to 75% occur once, and the top ten carry roughly 15%. The CDR3 runs to 14 residues. The V end was cut by 0 bases, the J end by 0 bases, with 4 bases between. The germline gives CDR1 SGHRS, CDR2 YFSETQ. The sample comprised lung tumor tissue. The chain couples TRBV5-1 to TRBJ1-5; D is uncertain. The receptor's source is a human donor with non-small cell lung cancer. The DNA for the CDR3 is TGCGCCAGCAGCTTGGAATATAGCAATCAGCCCCAGCATTTT. Protein: CASSLEYSNQPQHF.